Below are 11 T cell receptor beta chains sequenced from a single sample in a study of vaccination and CD4 T cells after COVID-19. Their cognate antigens are unknown. The treatment: 10-day PBMC culture with coronavirus spike peptide pools or control peptides (ViraFEST assay). The Oncomine TCR Beta short-read assay was what sequenced the DNA obtained from cultured CD4+ T cells. TCRdb redid the calling of the PCR reads with MiXCR, one entry per CDR3 protein. The repertoire consists of some 11,000 distinct CDR3 sequences, with about 25% occurring once and the leading ten covering around 24%. The material was CD4+ T cells from blood, cultured in vitro, obtained after SARS-CoV-2 vaccination. These receptors were collected from a human donor who had recovered from COVID-19.

The chain joins TRBV29-1 to TRBJ2-3; TRBD1 is a possible D gene (5 bases). The V gene's germline CDR1 is SQVTM and CDR2 ANQGSEA. The CDR3 is made up of 11 amino acids. V shed 7 bases and J shed 3 bases, with 8 bases lying between them. This chain's CDR3 is CSARQTDTQYF. The CDR3 DNA follows: TGCAGCGCCCGACAGACAGATACGCAGTATTTT.

CDR3 in DNA: TGTGCCAGTAGGGTAACAGGGTTATATGGCTACACCTTC. It is translated as CASRVTGLYGYTF. The chain links TRBV19 to TRBJ1-2; maybe TRBD1 (6 bases). The V gene lost 6 bases and the J gene lost 5 bases, with 13 bases spanning the gap. The CDR3 is 13 residues long. Germline CDR1 LNHDA, CDR2 SQIVND (reference sequence).

This clonotype is classed as medium-sized (0.01 to 0.1%). CDR3 region: CSLSGGDYNEQFF. Written as DNA, the CDR3 is TGCAGCCTAAGCGGAGGCGATTACAATGAGCAGTTCTTC. The gene calls are TRBV20-1 and TRBJ2-1, with D possibly being TRBD2 (5 bases). This CDR3 is 13 amino acids long. Germline CDR1 reads DFQATT; CDR2 reads SNEGSKA (reference sequence).

The CDR3 is CASSELVTDTQYF. The CDR3 nucleotides read TGTGCCAGCAGTGAACTAGTCACAGATACGCAGTATTTT. The rearrangement joins TRBV6-4 to TRBJ2-3; tentatively, D is TRBD2 (5 bases). This CDR3 spans 13 amino acids. The V and J ends lost 3 bases and 2 bases respectively, with 6 bases between them. Germline CDR1 and CDR2: MRHNA and SNTAGT.

By its share, this clonotype is medium-sized. The chain recombines TRBV20-1 with TRBJ2-7; D is undetermined. The CDR3 covers 12 residues. CDR1 is DFQATT, CDR2 SNEGSKA, per germline (reference sequence). V lost 4 bases to trimming and J lost 5 bases, with 12 bases between them. The CDR3 DNA reads as TGCAGTGCTACCGATAGTGGGAACGAGCAGTACTTC. The encoded protein is CSATDSGNEQYF.

The chain couples TRBV6-1 to TRBJ1-6; no firm D call. V was clipped by 5 bases and J by 4 bases, with 3 bases between them. This CDR3 spans 12 amino acids. From germline, CDR1 is MNHNS and CDR2 SASEGT. CDR3 protein: CASSHYNSPLHF. The CDR3 DNA follows: TGTGCCAGCAGTCATTATAATTCACCCCTCCACTTT.

The genes are TRBV7-2 and TRBJ2-7; D not resolved. This CDR3 comprises 16 residues. Germline CDR1 reads SGHTA; CDR2 reads FQGNSA. The V and J ends lost 3 bases and 3 bases respectively, with 18 bases between them. This CDR3 is CASSLESEVRYYEQYF. The CDR3 DNA reads TGTGCCAGCAGCTTGGAAAGCGAGGTGAGATACTACGAGCAGTACTTC.

This sequence joins TRBV27 and TRBJ1-5; 9 bases fit TRBD1. The CDR3 has 15 residues. The germline CDR1 and CDR2 sequences are MNHEY and SMNVEV (reference sequence). Unmatched junction bases numbered 4, after V lost 5 bases and J lost 2 bases. CDR3 amino acids: CASSPRTGGNQPQHF. CDR3 sequence (DNA): TGTGCCAGCAGTCCCAGGACAGGGGGCAATCAGCCCCAGCATTTT.

This clonotype was seen a handful of times. The genes are TRBV20-1 and TRBJ1-1, with unresolved D. Germline V gene sequence: CDR1 DFQATT, CDR2 SNEGSKA (reference sequence). Trimming cost V 3 bases and J 1 base, with 6 bases left between them. This CDR3 has 12 residues. The CDR3, as DNA: TGCAGTGCTAGTCCTTGGAACACTGAAGCTTTCTTT. Translating it yields CSASPWNTEAFF.

V gene TRBV7-9 combines with J gene TRBJ2-1, with 8 bases matching TRBD2. The CDR3 is 18 amino acids. CDR1 is SEHNR and CDR2 is FQNEAQ in the germline V gene (reference sequence). After removal of 5 bases from V and 6 bases from J, the junction contained 18 bases not matched to a gene. The CDR3 nucleotides are TGTGCCAGCAGCCAAGATATCCTTAGCGGGACTACCTTCAATGAGCAGTTCTTC. Encoded protein: CASSQDILSGTTFNEQFF.

This rearrangement joins TRBV6-1 to TRBJ1-2; 7 nucleotides line up with TRBD1. The CDR3 spans 14 residues. CDR1 and CDR2 (germline): MNHNS, SASEGT. The trim removed 6 bases at V and 1 base at J, leaving 5 bases unmatched. CDR3 nucleotides: TGTGCCAGCAGCCGGGACAGCGTTAACTATGGCTACACCTTC. As protein: CASSRDSVNYGYTF.